This T cell receptor (beta chain) derives from a study of T cells in Graves' hyperthyroidism and ophthalmopathy. Amplification targeted TCR beta CDR3 regions from RNA transcripts. In the first-round RT-PCR of the TCR CDR3, the HTBI primer set was used. TCRdb re-derived calls from the multiplex PCR reads in MiXCR, one entry per CDR3 protein. The table shows some 620,000 distinct CDR3 sequences, with roughly 16% occurring only once. This clonotype was picked up many times. Antigen unknown. Whole-study findings and limits: Before onset, ophthalmopathy was predicted by the model a median roughly 6.8 months earlier.

The V end was cut by 2 bases, the J end by 4 bases, with 8 bases between. CDR3 length: 13 residues. CDR1 is KGHSH, CDR2 LQKENI, per germline. This sample holds PBMCs from under 11 ml fresh peripheral blood. The chain combines TRBV18 with TRBJ2-5, with D unclear. The sequencing input was blood. The receptor was derived from a woman aged 25-40 years with Graves' hyperthyroidism. CDR3 DNA: TGTGCCAGCTCACCAAGAACTGGAGAGACCCAGTACTTC. Translating gives CASSPRTGETQYF.